This T cell receptor (beta chain) was sequenced in a study of Ad26.COV2.S vaccination and SARS-CoV-2 variants (dated by TCRdb to about 2021). Notes on the research overall: Vaccine-arm donors were drawn from COV1001, a multicentre, randomized, double-blind, placebo-controlled phase I-IIa trial of Ad26.COV2.S in healthy adults. Sequencing of the TCRbeta repertoire served to evaluate the specificity and breadth of SARS-CoV-2-reactive T cell receptors following Ad26.COV2.S vaccination. The TCR-sequenced set comprised about 32 samples: approximately 19 Ad26.COV2.S vaccine recipients, 5 placebo recipients and 8 SARS-CoV-2 convalescent individuals. Investigators did not know the trial group allocation while performing experiments and assessing outcomes. Dosing of Ad26.COV2.S was intramuscular, at either 5x10^10 or 1x10^11 viral particles, delivered as one shot or as two shots spaced 56 days apart. Participants in the trial were split at random into five groups of five each, receiving low-dose or high-dose Ad26.COV2.S once or twice, or else placebo on both occasions. Findings and caveats that apply to the study as a whole: Spike-specific TCR breadth was higher in Ad26.COV2.S recipients than in placebo recipients (P = 0.0014). Comparing responses between vaccine doses or regimens was not something the study was powered to do. Substantial breadth of spike-specific CD8+ and CD4+ T cell responses was reported after vaccination. Comparable non-spike TCR breadth was observed between vaccine and placebo recipients, consistent with only spike being contained in the vaccine. The authors noted that the TCR breadth and depth analyses may have underestimated total T cell responses.

CDR1 and CDR2, looked up from the germline V gene, are SGHDN and FVKESK. The CDR3, cysteine through phenylalanine, is 18 amino acids long. Of all the DNA, just the CDR3 is kept, 54 bases in frame from base 1. V lost 1 base and J lost 1 base; the stretch between them is 19 bases long. Points on this clone: Its antigen is still unknown. Nothing much larger sits one base from this clone, and base qualities are not available.

The immunoSEQ Assay was used to sequence TCRbeta CDR3 regions. After extraction, genomic DNA underwent amplification by bias-controlled multiplex PCR, followed by high-throughput sequencing. For the original study's pipeline: Collapsing and filtering of sequences were performed to quantify the absolute abundance of each unique TCRbeta CDR3 region. T cell fraction was estimated by normalizing TCRbeta template counts to usable DNA, which was measured by amplifying reference genes present in all nucleated cells. Repertoire TCRs were annotated as SARS-CoV-2-specific when V gene, CDR3 amino acid sequence and J gene were exactly matched to a known reactive TCR set. The reference SARS-CoV-2 TCR set was obtained from MIRA and was filtered for enrichment in COVID-19-positive ImmuneCODE repertoires, whereby public or cross-reactive TCRs were removed. Drawing on the MIRA antigens, annotated TCRs were analysed further at the level of specific ORF or position within ORF. Breadth was defined as annotated unique rearrangements over total unique productive rearrangements; depth was the summed frequency of those rearrangements. TCR breadth was compared between groups using two-sided Wilcoxon rank-sum tests. TCRdb retrieved this table from immuneACCESS and kept in-frame rearrangements only. Not all clones are present; in checked studies, unresolved V genes account for under half, and no reason is known for the remainder. That table furnishes V, J and clone size, whereas the DNA furnished D and trimming. The sample table contains around 270,000 clones; only one count was recorded for roughly nine tenths of them. Just under 3% of the sample goes to the ten largest clones.

What this sample's treatment or condition label stands for: about 20 received Ad26.COV2.S at low or high dose, single or two shots; roughly five received placebo; per-sample allocation not given. For vaccine and placebo recipients, the sequenced repertoires came from samples collected on day 63 after the first injection. In Cohort 1b, about two dozen adults aged 18-55 years were enrolled at a single site in Boston, USA, between 29 July and 7 August 2020. As a vaccine, Ad26.COV2.S was a replication-incompetent adenovirus type 26 vector that expressed a prefusion-stabilized SARS-CoV-2 spike protein derived from the original Wuhan strain.

This TCR came from a person between 18 and 59 years old who received the Ad26.COV2.S COVID-19 vaccine or a placebo. This chain joins TRBV14 to TRBJ1-2; the D gene is perhaps TRBD1, on 5 matching bases. Sequencing was performed on peripheral blood, taken in a trial of Ad26.COV2.S vaccine versus placebo. The sequenced DNA is TGTGCCAGCAGCCAAGTCCGGGGGATGACAGCCCTTAACTATGGCTACACCTTC. It is translated as CASSQVRGMTALNYGYTF.